The rows below give T cell receptor beta chains drawn from one sample of a study of blood T cells in healthy people across ages. In TCRdb, the 5' RACE reads were re-called with MiXCR into one record per CDR3 protein. Altogether 800,000 to 950,000 distinct CDR3 sequences are present, 25% to 30% being singletons, with the ten largest covering 9.5% to 13%. Another study also made use of these data, one on T cells of mothers and their children.

Sequences were obtained from blood. Receptors originate from a woman between 40 and 50 years old in good health. The CDR3 runs from the conserved cysteine through the conserved F or W. The order of the fields is clone size, CDR3 length, J gene, D gene, V gene, CDR3 protein, CDR3 DNA. A D gene is named only where the DNA matches it firmly. The listing skips clone size in some rows; elsewhere it reads once, few, many or a size class.

.	14	TRBJ1-3	.	TRBV28	CASTSGGEGNTIYF	TGTGCCAGCACTTCCGGAGGGGAGGGAAACACCATATATTTT
.	14	TRBJ1-2	.	TRBV28	CASSSPGSSYGYTF	TGTGCCAGCAGTTCTCCAGGGAGCAGCTATGGCTACACCTTC
few	20	TRBJ2-6	TRBD1	TRBV28	CASSLPTPGQGAAGANVLTF	TGTGCCAGCAGTTTACCTACTCCGGGACAGGGGGCGGCTGGGGCCAACGTCCTGACTTTC
.	16	TRBJ2-3	TRBD1	TRBV7-2	CASSAQSGQITDTQYF	TGTGCCAGCAGCGCACAGTCGGGACAGATCACAGATACGCAGTATTTT
.	13	TRBJ2-1	.	TRBV20-1	CSARIGATNEQFF	TGCAGTGCTAGAATAGGGGCTACCAATGAGCAGTTCTTC
.	15	TRBJ2-7	.	TRBV20-1	CSARDPTASSYEQYF	TGCAGTGCTAGAGATCCCACCGCGAGCTCCTACGAGCAGTACTTC
many	13	TRBJ2-3	.	TRBV29-1	CSVSHVVTDTQYF	TGCAGCGTGAGTCACGTCGTCACAGATACGCAGTATTTT
many	16	TRBJ2-1	.	TRBV24-1	CATSDPRGMGYNEQFF	TGTGCCACCAGTGACCCCCGGGGGATGGGGTACAATGAGCAGTTCTTC
few	15	TRBJ2-1	TRBD1	TRBV20-1	CSAQPGQGRIDEQFF	TGCAGTGCGCAGCCGGGACAGGGGCGAATCGATGAGCAGTTCTTC
few	15	TRBJ1-1	.	TRBV5-1	CASSQGSTLNTEAFF	TGCGCCAGCAGCCAAGGATCGACCTTGAACACTGAAGCTTTCTTT
.	14	TRBJ1-2	TRBD1	TRBV20-1	CSARGIGTGDGYTF	TGCAGTGCTAGAGGGATTGGGACAGGGGATGGCTACACCTTC
once	15	TRBJ1-5	TRBD1	TRBV13	CASSPRGQSNQPQHF	TGTGCCAGCAGCCCCCGGGGACAGAGCAATCAGCCCCAGCATTTT
.	18	TRBJ2-1	TRBD2	TRBV3-1	CASSLKGTSGGPRDEQFF	TGTGCCAGCAGCCTAAAAGGGACTAGCGGGGGGCCTCGCGATGAGCAGTTCTTC
.	14	TRBJ2-3	.	TRBV7-2	CASSLGPFTDTQYF	TGTGCCAGCAGCTTGGGGCCCTTCACAGATACGCAGTATTTT
many	13	TRBJ2-7	.	TRBV20-1	CSAPGEGGYEQYF	TGCAGTGCCCCCGGGGAAGGGGGCTACGAGCAGTACTTC
.	16	TRBJ2-7	.	TRBV7-2	CASSRPGAGQAYEQYF	TGTGCCAGCAGCCGCCCGGGGGCAGGCCAGGCCTACGAGCAGTACTTC
.	15	TRBJ2-7	.	TRBV7-7	CASSLGDSGAYEQYF	TGTGCTAGCAGCTTGGGGGACTCAGGAGCCTACGAGCAGTACTTC
.	16	TRBJ2-7	TRBD1	TRBV4-3	CASSQARDRGYYEQYF	TGCGCCAGCAGCCAGGCCCGGGACAGGGGGTACTACGAGCAGTACTTC
many	14	TRBJ2-7	TRBD1	TRBV28	CASSLPGQSYEQYF	TGTGCCAGCAGTTTACCGGGACAGTCCTACGAGCAGTACTTC
.	15	TRBJ2-5	.	TRBV7-2	CASSLAQGGWETQYF	TGTGCCAGCAGCTTAGCCCAGGGTGGCTGGGAGACCCAGTACTTC
few	14	TRBJ1-2	.	TRBV28	CASSTGRLNYGYTF	TGTGCCAGCAGCACAGGGAGGTTAAACTATGGCTACACCTTC
.	14	TRBJ1-2	.	TRBV7-2	CASSSGPGDYGYTF	TGTGCCAGCAGCTCCGGACCGGGTGACTATGGCTACACCTTC
many	17	TRBJ2-7	.	TRBV3-1	CASSQDSGAGATYEQYF	TGTGCCAGCAGCCAAGATAGTGGCGCAGGAGCTACCTACGAGCAGTACTTC
many	13	TRBJ2-7	.	TRBV5-1	CASTVEGNYEQYF	TGCGCCAGCACTGTGGAGGGGAACTACGAGCAGTACTTC
many	15	TRBJ2-4	TRBD2	TRBV9	CASSVAGDPKNIQYF	TGTGCCAGCAGCGTGGCGGGGGATCCCAAAAACATTCAGTACTTC
.	14	TRBJ1-5	.	TRBV7-2	CASSAFGINQPQHF	TGTGCCAGCAGCGCCTTCGGGATTAATCAGCCCCAGCATTTT
few	16	TRBJ2-1	TRBD1	TRBV7-6	CASSPGQGLTYNEQFF	TGTGCCAGCAGCCCGGGACAGGGACTTACCTACAATGAGCAGTTCTTC
.	12	TRBJ2-5	.	TRBV5-1	CASSLDSASQYF	TGCGCCAGCAGCTTGGACAGCGCCAGTCAGTACTTC
many	13	TRBJ2-7	.	TRBV5-5	CASSVAGAYEQYF	TGTGCCAGCAGCGTAGCAGGGGCCTACGAGCAGTACTTC
.	12	TRBJ2-3	TRBD2	TRBV2	CASSAGLGAQYF	TGTGCCAGCAGTGCGGGACTAGGTGCGCAGTATTTT
.	13	TRBJ2-1	.	TRBV7-2	CASSSARSNEQFF	TGTGCCAGCAGCTCCGCACGAAGTAATGAGCAGTTCTTC
few	18	TRBJ2-3	TRBD2	TRBV12-3/TRBV12-4	CASSDSLAGGPGGDTQYF	TGTGCCAGCAGTGATTCCCTAGCGGGGGGGCCGGGGGGAGATACGCAGTATTTT
few	15	TRBJ1-5	.	TRBV15	CATSRGSQRNQPQHF	TGTGCCACCAGCAGAGGATCGCAGCGCAATCAGCCCCAGCATTTT
.	13	TRBJ2-7	TRBD2	TRBV6-5	CASSYDGGNEQYF	TGTGCCAGCAGTTATGACGGGGGGAACGAGCAGTACTTC
.	17	TRBJ2-5	.	TRBV7-2	CASSSIGYAGRGETQYF	TGTGCCAGCAGCTCGATCGGATATGCGGGGCGCGGGGAGACCCAGTACTTC